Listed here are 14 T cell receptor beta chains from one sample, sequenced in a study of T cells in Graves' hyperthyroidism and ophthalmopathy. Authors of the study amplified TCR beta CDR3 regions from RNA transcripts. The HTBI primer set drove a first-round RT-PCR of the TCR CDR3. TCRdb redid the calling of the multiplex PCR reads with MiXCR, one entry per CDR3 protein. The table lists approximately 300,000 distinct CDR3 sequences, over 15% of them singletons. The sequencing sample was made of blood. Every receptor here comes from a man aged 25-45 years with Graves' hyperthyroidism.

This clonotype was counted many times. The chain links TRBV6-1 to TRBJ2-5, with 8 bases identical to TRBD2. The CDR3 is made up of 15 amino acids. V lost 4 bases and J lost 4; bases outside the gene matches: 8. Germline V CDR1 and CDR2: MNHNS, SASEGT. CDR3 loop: CASSAGGPLAETQYF. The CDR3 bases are TGTGCCAGCAGTGCGGGAGGGCCTTTAGCAGAGACCCAGTACTTC.

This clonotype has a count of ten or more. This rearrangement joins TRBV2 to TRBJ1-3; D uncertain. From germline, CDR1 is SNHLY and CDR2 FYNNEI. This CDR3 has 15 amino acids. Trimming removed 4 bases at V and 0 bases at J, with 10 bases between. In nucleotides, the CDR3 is TGTGCCAGCAGTGTGGGCTTCACCTCTGGAAACACCATATATTTT. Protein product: CASSVGFTSGNTIYF. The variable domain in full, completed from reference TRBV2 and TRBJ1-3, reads EPEVTQTPSHQVTQMGQEVILRCVPISNHLYFYWYRQILGQKVEFLVSFYNNEISEKSEIFDDQFSVERPDGSNFTLKIRSTKLEDSAMYFCASSVGFTSGNTIYFGEGSWLTVV.

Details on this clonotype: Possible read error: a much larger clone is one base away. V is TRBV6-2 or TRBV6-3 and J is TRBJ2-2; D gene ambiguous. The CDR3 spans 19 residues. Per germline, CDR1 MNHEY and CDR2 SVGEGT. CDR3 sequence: CVSRHGLVVTSANTGELFF. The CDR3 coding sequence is TGTGTCAGCAGGCACGGGCTAGTAGTGACATCCGCGAACACCGGGGAGCTGTTTTTT.

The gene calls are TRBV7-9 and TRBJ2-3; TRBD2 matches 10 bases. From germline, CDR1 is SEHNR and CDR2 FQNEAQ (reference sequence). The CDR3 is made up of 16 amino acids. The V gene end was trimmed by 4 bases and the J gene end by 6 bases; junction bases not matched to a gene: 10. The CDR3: CASSYLASGSMDTQYF. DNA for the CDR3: TGTGCCAGCAGCTACCTTGCTAGCGGGAGCATGGATACGCAGTATTTT.

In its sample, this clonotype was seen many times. The CDR3 DNA follows: TGTGCCAGCAGTCACCGGGACAGGATCACTGAAGCTTTCTTT. This codes for CASSHRDRITEAFF. The chain recombines TRBV28 with TRBJ1-1; TRBD1 aligns across 8 bases. CDR1 is MDHEN and CDR2 is SYDVKM in the germline V gene. J lost 4 bases, V lost 5 bases, and 6 bases had no gene match. The CDR3 sequence is 14 residues long. Using reference TRBV28 and TRBJ1-1 for the parts outside the CDR3, the full variable domain is DVKVTQSSRYLVKRTGEKVFLECVQDMDHENMFWYRQDPGLGLRLIYFSYDVKMKEKGDIPEGYSVSREKKERFSLILESASTNQTSMYLCASSHRDRITEAFFGQGTRLTVV.

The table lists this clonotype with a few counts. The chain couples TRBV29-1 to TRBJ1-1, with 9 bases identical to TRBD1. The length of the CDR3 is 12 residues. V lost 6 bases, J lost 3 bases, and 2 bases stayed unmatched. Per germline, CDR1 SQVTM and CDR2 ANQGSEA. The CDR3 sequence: CSVGQGHTEAFF. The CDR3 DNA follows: TGCAGCGTGGGACAGGGACACACTGAAGCTTTCTTT.

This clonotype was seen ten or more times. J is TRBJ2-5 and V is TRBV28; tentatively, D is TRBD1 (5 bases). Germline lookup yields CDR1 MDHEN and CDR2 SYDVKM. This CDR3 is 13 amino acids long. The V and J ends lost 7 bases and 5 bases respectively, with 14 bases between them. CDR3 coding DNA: TGTGCCAGCACCCCCCGCCAGGGTGAGACCCAGTACTTC. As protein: CASTPRQGETQYF.

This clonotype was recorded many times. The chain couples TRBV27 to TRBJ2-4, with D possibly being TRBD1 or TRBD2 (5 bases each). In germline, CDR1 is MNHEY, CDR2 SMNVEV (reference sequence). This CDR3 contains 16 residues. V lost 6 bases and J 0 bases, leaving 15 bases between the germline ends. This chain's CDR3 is CASSARVGVAKNIQYF. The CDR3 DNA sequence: TGTGCCAGCAGCGCGAGGGTGGGGGTAGCCAAAAACATTCAGTACTTC.

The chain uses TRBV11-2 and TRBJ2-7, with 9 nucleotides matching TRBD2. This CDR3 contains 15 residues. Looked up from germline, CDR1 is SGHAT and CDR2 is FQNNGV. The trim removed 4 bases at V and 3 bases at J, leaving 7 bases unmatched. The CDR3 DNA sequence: TGTGCCAGCAGCTCTGGGACTAGCCTCTTCTACGAGCAGTACTTC. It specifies CASSSGTSLFYEQYF.

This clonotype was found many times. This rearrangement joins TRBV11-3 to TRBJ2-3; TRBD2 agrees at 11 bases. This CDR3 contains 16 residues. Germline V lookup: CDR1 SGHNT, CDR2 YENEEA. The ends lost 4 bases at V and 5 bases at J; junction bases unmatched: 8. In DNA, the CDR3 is TGTGCCAGCAGCTCACTACTAGCGGGAGCAGAAGATACGCAGTATTTT. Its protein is CASSSLLAGAEDTQYF.

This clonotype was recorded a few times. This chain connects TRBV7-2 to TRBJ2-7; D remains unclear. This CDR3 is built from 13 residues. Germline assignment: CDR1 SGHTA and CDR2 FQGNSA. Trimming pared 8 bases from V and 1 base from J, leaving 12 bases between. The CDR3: CASAPGLSYEQYF. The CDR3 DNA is TGTGCCAGCGCTCCGGGCCTATCCTACGAGCAGTACTTC.

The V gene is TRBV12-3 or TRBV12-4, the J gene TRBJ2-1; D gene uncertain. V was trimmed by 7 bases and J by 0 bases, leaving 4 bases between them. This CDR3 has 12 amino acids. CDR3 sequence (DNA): TGTGCCAGCACCCTCTCCTACAATGAGCAGTTCTTC. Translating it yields CASTLSYNEQFF.

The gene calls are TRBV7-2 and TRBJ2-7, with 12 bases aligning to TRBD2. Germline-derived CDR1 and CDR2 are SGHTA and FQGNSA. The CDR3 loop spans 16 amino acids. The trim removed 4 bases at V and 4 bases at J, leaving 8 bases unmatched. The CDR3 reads CASSSSLAGGPYEQYF. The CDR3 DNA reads TGTGCCAGCAGCTCATCCCTAGCGGGAGGGCCTTACGAGCAGTACTTC.

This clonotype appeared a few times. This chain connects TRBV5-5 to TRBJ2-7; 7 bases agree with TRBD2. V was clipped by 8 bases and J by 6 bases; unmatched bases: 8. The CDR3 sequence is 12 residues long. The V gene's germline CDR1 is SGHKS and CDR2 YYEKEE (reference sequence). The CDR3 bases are TGTGCCAGTAGTAGGTCTAGCGGCGAGCAGTACTTC. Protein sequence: CASSRSSGEQYF.